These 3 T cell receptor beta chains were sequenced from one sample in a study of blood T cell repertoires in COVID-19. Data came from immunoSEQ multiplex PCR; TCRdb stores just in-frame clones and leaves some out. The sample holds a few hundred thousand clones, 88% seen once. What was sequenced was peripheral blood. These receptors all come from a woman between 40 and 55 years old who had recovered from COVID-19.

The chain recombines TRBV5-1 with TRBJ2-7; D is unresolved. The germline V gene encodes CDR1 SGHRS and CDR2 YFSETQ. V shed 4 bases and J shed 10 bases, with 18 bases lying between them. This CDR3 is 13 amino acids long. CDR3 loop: CASSAHYPLIQYV. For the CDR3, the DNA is TGCGCCAGCAGCGCCCACTACCCACTGATACAGTACGTC.

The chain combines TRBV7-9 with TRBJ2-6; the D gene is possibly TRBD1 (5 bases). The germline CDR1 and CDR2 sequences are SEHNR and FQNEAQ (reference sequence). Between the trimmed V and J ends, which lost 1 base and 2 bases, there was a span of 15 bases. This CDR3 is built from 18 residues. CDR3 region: CASSLGIYQGAGANVLTF. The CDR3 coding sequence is TGTGCCAGCAGCTTAGGAATCTATCAGGGCGCTGGGGCCAACGTCCTGACTTTC.

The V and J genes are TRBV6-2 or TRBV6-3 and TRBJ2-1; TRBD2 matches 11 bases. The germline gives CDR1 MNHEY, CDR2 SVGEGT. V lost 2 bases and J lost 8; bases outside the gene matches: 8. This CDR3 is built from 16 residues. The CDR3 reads CASSYPASGRPHEQFF. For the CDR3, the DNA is TGTGCCAGCAGTTACCCCGCTAGCGGGAGGCCCCATGAGCAGTTCTTC.